This TCR beta chain appears in the sequencing data of a study of shared clonotypes between healthy human individuals. Notes on the study in general: Sharing across four donors was highest in naive CD4 (approximately 5%) and lowest in memory CD8 (around 0.4%).

This CDR3 region has 12 residues. To note about this clone: The antigen is not known.

Naive-designated CD8 cells lacked CD45RO, were positively enriched for CCR7, and omitted terminally differentiated effector memory CD45RA+ cells. The deep-level immunoSEQ assay was used. TCRdb keeps only in-frame clones here, not all; method: immunoSEQ multiplex PCR. The sample records under 1 million clones, around 92% being singletons. The chain has TRBV7-5 and TRBJ2-1; TRBD1, the table's D call, lacks a check against the DNA. TRBV7-5 is annotated as a pseudogene. Sequencing was carried out using naive CD8+ T cells sorted from blood. The TCR comes from a man aged 30 to 45 in good health. CDR3 bases: TGTGTCAGAAGCCCGGGGGAGACAGGGCCGTTCTTC. Protein sequence: CVRSPGETGPFF.